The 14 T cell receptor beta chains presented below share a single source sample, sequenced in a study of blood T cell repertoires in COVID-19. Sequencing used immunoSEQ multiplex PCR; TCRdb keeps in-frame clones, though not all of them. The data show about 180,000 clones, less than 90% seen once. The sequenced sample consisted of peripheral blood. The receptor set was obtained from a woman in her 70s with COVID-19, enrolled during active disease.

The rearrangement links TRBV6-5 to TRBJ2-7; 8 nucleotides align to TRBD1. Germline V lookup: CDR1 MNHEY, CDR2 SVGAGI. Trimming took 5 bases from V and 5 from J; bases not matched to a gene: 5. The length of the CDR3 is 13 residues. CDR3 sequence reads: CASSRTGPNEQYF. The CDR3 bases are TGTGCCAGCAGTAGGACAGGGCCAAACGAGCAGTACTTC.

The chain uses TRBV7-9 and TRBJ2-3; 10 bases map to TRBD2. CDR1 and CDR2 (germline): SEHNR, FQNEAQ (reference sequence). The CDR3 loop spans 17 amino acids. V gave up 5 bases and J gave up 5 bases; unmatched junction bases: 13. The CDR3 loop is CASSPTLAGASGDTQYF. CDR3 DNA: TGTGCCAGCAGCCCAACCCTAGCGGGAGCGAGTGGAGATACGCAGTATTTT.

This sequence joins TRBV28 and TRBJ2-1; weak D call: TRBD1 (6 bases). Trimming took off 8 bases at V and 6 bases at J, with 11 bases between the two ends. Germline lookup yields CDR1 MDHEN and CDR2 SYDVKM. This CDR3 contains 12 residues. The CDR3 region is CASSWGRNEQFF. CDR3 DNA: TGTGCCAGCTCCTGGGGGCGCAATGAGCAGTTCTTC.

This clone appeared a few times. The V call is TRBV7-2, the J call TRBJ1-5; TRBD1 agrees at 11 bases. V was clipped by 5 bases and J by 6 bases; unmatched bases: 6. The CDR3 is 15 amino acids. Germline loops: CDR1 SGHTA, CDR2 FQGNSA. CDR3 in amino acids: CASSPGQGAGQPQHF. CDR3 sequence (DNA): TGTGCCAGCAGCCCCGGACAGGGGGCAGGTCAGCCCCAGCATTTT.

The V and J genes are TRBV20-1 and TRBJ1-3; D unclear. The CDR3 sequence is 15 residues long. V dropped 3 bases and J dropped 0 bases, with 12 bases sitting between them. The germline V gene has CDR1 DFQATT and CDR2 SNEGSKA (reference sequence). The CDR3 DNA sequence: TGCAGTGCTAGTCCCAGGCCCCTCTCTGGAAACACCATATATTTT. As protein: CSASPRPLSGNTIYF.

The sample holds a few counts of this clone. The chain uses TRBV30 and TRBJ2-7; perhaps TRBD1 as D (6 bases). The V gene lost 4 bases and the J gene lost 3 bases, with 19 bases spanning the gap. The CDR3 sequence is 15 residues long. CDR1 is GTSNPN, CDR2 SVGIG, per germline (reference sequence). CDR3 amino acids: CAWTKTGDRIYEQYF. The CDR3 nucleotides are TGTGCCTGGACCAAGACCGGCGACAGGATCTACGAGCAGTACTTC.

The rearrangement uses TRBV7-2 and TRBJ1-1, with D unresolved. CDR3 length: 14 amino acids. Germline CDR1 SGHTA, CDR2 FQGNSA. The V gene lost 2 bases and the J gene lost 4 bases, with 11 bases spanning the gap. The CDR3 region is CASSLTGGGTEAFF. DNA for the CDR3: TGTGCCAGCAGCTTAACGGGTGGCGGCACTGAAGCTTTCTTT.

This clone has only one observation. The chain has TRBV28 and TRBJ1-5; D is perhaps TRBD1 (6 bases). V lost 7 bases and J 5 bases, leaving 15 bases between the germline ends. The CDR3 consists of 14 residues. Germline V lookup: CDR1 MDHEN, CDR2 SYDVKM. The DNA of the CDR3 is TGTGCCAGCAAGGGGGGGACCGGGGATCAGCCCCAGCATTTT. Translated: CASKGGTGDQPQHF.

The CDR3 here is CASSPLSSNTGELFF. In DNA form, the CDR3 reads TGTGCCAGCTCACCACTTTCCTCGAACACCGGGGAGCTGTTTTTT. This chain links TRBV18 with TRBJ2-2, with unresolved D. The germline V gene encodes CDR1 KGHSH and CDR2 LQKENI. Trimming took 1 base from V and 0 from J, leaving 6 bases between them. This CDR3 has 15 residues. Full variable domain (outside the CDR3, taken from reference TRBV18 and TRBJ2-2): NAGVMQNPRHLVRRRGQEARLRCSPMKGHSHVYWYRQLPEEGLKFMVYLQKENIIDESGMPKERFSAEFPKEGPSILRIQQVVRGDSAAYFCASSPLSSNTGELFFGEGSRLTVL.

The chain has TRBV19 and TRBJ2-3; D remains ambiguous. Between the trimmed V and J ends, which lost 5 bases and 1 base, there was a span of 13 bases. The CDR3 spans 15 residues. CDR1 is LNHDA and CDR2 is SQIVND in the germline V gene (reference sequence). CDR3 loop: CASSQTNFRTDTQYF. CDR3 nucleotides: TGTGCCAGTAGTCAAACCAACTTTCGCACAGATACGCAGTATTTT.

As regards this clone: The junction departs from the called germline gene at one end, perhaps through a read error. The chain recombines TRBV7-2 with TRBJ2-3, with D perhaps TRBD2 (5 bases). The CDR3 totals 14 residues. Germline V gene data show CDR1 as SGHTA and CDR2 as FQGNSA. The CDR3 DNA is TGTGCCAGCACCTTAATCGGGGGCACAGATACGCAGTATTTT. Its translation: CASTLIGGTDTQYF.

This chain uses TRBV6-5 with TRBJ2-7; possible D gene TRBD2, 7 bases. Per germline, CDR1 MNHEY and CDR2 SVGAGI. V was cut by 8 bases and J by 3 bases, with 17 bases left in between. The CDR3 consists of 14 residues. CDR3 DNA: TGTGCCAGCCATGGGGGGGGCAGCATCTACGAGCAGTACTTC. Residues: CASHGGGSIYEQYF.

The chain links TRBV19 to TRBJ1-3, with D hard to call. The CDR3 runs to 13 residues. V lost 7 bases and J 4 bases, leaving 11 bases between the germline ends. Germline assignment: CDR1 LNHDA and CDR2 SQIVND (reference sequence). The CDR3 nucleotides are TGTGCCAGTATGAAGCTTCTCGGAAACACCATATATTTT. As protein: CASMKLLGNTIYF. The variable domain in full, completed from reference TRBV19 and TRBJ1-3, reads DGGITQSPKYLFRKEGQNVTLSCEQNLNHDAMYWYRQDPGQGLRLIYYSQIVNDFQKGDIAEGYSVSREKKESFPLTVTSAQKNPTAFYLCASMKLLGNTIYFGEGSWLTVV.

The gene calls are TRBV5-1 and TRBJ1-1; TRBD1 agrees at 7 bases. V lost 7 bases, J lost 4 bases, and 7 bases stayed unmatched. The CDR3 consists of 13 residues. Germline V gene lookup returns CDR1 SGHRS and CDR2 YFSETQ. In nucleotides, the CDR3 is TGCGCCAGCGAATCTCAGGGGGGCACTGAAGCTTTCTTT. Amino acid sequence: CASESQGGTEAFF.